The sequence of this T cell receptor beta chain was determined in a study of T cell changes during pregnancy in multiple sclerosis. The V gene end was trimmed by 1 base and the J gene end by 3 bases; junction bases not matched to a gene: 5. This CDR3 comprises 15 residues. Germline V gene sequence: CDR1 MNHNS, CDR2 SASEGT. The protocol was immunoSEQ multiplex PCR, while the TCRdb copy is restricted to in-frame clones and leaves out a portion. The sample has about 25,000 clones, about 88% seen once; the top ten hold more than 8.5%. The sample holds a few counts of this clone. Sequenced here: CD8+ T cells from peripheral blood mononuclear cells, sampled in the third trimester of pregnancy. This TCR was recovered from a female donor in good health, enrolled as a control in a pregnancy study. The rearrangement joins TRBV6-1 to TRBJ1-1; 7 bases map to TRBD1. In DNA, the CDR3 is TGTGCCAGCAGTGAAGGGACAGGATGGGACACTGAAGCTTTCTTT. Its translation: CASSEGTGWDTEAFF.